Following are 10 T cell receptor beta chains from one sample sequenced in a study of beta chain features in type 1 diabetes. The entirety of the isolated RNA underwent reverse transcription, so expressed TCRB transcripts were sequenced. Profiling relied on immunoSEQ multiplex PCR, and the TCRdb table lists in-frame clones only, not all of them. The table records approximately 150,000 clones, about 10% of them present only once. Material: naive CD4+ T cells from blood. The receptors come from a man between 18 and 35 years old in good health.

V is TRBV18 and J is TRBJ2-5, with a tentative D call TRBD2 (6 bases). The germline gives CDR1 KGHSH, CDR2 LQKENI. V lost 4 bases and J lost 7, with 22 bases in between. CDR3 length: 16 amino acids. The CDR3: CASSLATPRAGGTQYF. The DNA for the CDR3 is TGTGCCAGCTCACTTGCCACTCCGAGGGCCGGGGGGACCCAGTACTTC.

This rearrangement joins TRBV5-1 to TRBJ2-3; 13 nucleotides align to TRBD2. Trimming took 4 bases from V and 2 from J; bases not matched to a gene: 7. The CDR3 covers 17 residues. Germline CDR1 and CDR2: SGHRS and YFSETQ. CDR3 sequence: CASSKGLAGANTDTQYF. The CDR3 DNA is TGCGCCAGCAGCAAAGGACTAGCGGGGGCGAACACAGATACGCAGTATTTT.

V and J are TRBV7-9 and TRBJ1-3, with a weak D call TRBD1 (5 bases). In germline, CDR1 is SEHNR, CDR2 FQNEAQ (reference sequence). The CDR3 has 14 residues. V gave up 7 bases and J gave up 1 base, with 11 bases separating them. CDR3 in DNA: TGTGCCAGCACCCAGGGAGGGTCTGGAAACACCATATATTTT. The encoded protein is CASTQGGSGNTIYF.

J is TRBJ1-2 and V is TRBV5-4, with a possible D match to TRBD1 (5 bases). Trimming took 2 bases from V and 0 from J, leaving 8 bases between them. The germline CDR1 and CDR2 sequences are SGHNT and YYREEE (reference sequence). The CDR3 loop spans 14 amino acids. The CDR3 nucleotides read TGTGCCAGCAGCTTATCAGGGCCTAACTATGGCTACACCTTC. It codes for CASSLSGPNYGYTF.

The chain has TRBV14 and TRBJ2-4; 7 bases map to TRBD1. The CDR3 contains 17 residues. V lost 0 bases and J lost 0; bases outside the gene matches: 5. Germline V gene data show CDR1 as SGHDN and CDR2 as FVKESK. CDR3 DNA sequence: TGTGCCAGCAGCCAAGAGACAGGGTCGGGAGCCAAAAACATTCAGTACTTC. Amino acid sequence: CASSQETGSGAKNIQYF.

The CDR3 region has the DNA TGTGCCAGCTCACTTCGGGACAGGGGCTATGGCTACACCTTC. It is translated as CASSLRDRGYGYTF. The chain uses TRBV18 and TRBJ1-2; 10 positions agree with TRBD1. Germline V gene data show CDR1 as KGHSH and CDR2 as LQKENI. The CDR3 has 14 amino acids. Losses at the gene ends were 4 bases for V and 4 bases for J; bases not matched to a gene: 3.

This clone was seen a handful of times. The V and J genes are TRBV28 and TRBJ1-5; possible D gene TRBD1, 5 bases. This CDR3 is built from 17 residues. The germline V gene encodes CDR1 MDHEN and CDR2 SYDVKM. V was clipped by 4 bases and J by 0 bases, with 16 bases between them. CDR3 protein: CASSSTFDSYSNQPQHF. The CDR3 nucleotides read TGTGCCAGCAGTTCAACCTTCGACAGTTATAGCAATCAGCCCCAGCATTTT. The full variable domain, completed using reference TRBV28 and TRBJ1-5, is DVKVTQSSRYLVKRTGEKVFLECVQDMDHENMFWYRQDPGLGLRLIYFSYDVKMKEKGDIPEGYSVSREKKERFSLILESASTNQTSMYLCASSSTFDSYSNQPQHFGDGTRLSIL.

V usage is TRBV2 and J usage is TRBJ2-2; 7 bases line up with TRBD2. Germline V CDR1 and CDR2: SNHLY, FYNNEI. The length of the CDR3 is 13 residues. V was pared by 8 bases and J by 7 bases, with 7 bases of the junction left unmatched. CDR3 sequence: CASWEGRVGELFF. Written as DNA, the CDR3 is TGTGCCAGCTGGGAGGGCCGAGTCGGGGAGCTGTTTTTT.

The chain has TRBV20-1 and TRBJ2-7, with D unresolved. CDR1 is DFQATT and CDR2 is SNEGSKA in the germline V gene (reference sequence). The CDR3 is 10 residues long. V lost 5 bases and J 4 bases, leaving 6 bases between the germline ends. The CDR3 region is CSASGYEQYF. The DNA for the CDR3 is TGCAGTGCTTCCGGTTACGAGCAGTACTTC.

This clone was seen only a few times. The gene calls are TRBV30 and TRBJ2-3, with D maybe TRBD1 (6 bases). The length of the CDR3 is 15 residues. Germline loops: CDR1 GTSNPN, CDR2 SVGIG (reference sequence). Trimming stripped 0 bases from V and 0 bases from J, with 10 bases between. CDR3 in amino acids: CAWSVGGPSTDTQYF. The CDR3 coding sequence is TGTGCCTGGAGTGTAGGGGGACCTAGCACAGATACGCAGTATTTT.